The 26 T cell receptor beta chains below were found in one sample sequenced in a study of graft-versus-host responses after intestinal transplantation. The antigens these receptors bind are not known. The data were produced by immunoSEQ multiplex PCR, yet TCRdb's version contains in-frame clones alone and is incomplete. This table holds 70,000 or so clones, 84% found once. The material was unstimulated CD4+ T cells sorted from spleen or lymph node cells, obtained before transplant. The receptors stem from a human donor who was the organ donor for an intestinal transplant.

This clone appeared a few times. This chain links TRBV28 with TRBJ1-2, with TRBD1 identical over 9 bases. The V segment lost 5 bases and the J segment 0 bases; nucleotides outside the gene matches: 10. Germline values: CDR1 MDHEN, CDR2 SYDVKM. This CDR3 spans 17 amino acids. CDR3 sequence reads: CASSPIGQGRANYGYTF. The CDR3 DNA follows: TGTGCCAGCAGTCCGATAGGACAGGGGAGGGCTAACTATGGCTACACCTTC.

This chain uses TRBV28 with TRBJ2-7; 8 bases fit TRBD1. CDR3 size: 14 residues. In germline, CDR1 is MDHEN, CDR2 SYDVKM. The ends lost 6 bases at V and 3 bases at J; junction bases unmatched: 7. The CDR3 region is CASSLRDRLYEQYV. The CDR3 DNA follows: TGTGCCAGCAGCCTCCGGGACAGGCTCTACGAGCAGTACGTC.

This rearrangement joins TRBV19 to TRBJ1-2; maybe TRBD1 (6 bases). V dropped 7 bases and J dropped 6 bases, with 27 bases sitting between them. This CDR3 contains 17 residues. From germline, CDR1 is LNHDA and CDR2 SQIVND (reference sequence). This CDR3 is CASMGRDKGPPTHGYTF. CDR3 in DNA: TGTGCCAGTATGGGACGGGACAAGGGGCCACCAACCCATGGCTACACCTTC.

The rearrangement uses TRBV6-1 and TRBJ1-1; D is undetermined. Germline CDR1 reads MNHNS; CDR2 reads SASEGT. There are 15 residues in the CDR3. V lost 3 bases and J 1 base, leaving 12 bases between the germline ends. This chain's CDR3 is CASSDGSAGNTEAFF. The CDR3 bases are TGTGCCAGCAGTGACGGGTCGGCGGGGAACACTGAAGCTTTCTTT.

The rearrangement uses TRBV18 and TRBJ1-6; TRBD1 might be the D (5 bases). The length of the CDR3 is 16 residues. Germline lookup yields CDR1 KGHSH and CDR2 LQKENI. The ends were cut back, 6 bases at V and 7 bases at J, with 19 bases in the middle. This CDR3 is CASSFTGESINSPLHF. The CDR3 DNA sequence: TGTGCCAGCTCGTTTACGGGGGAGTCCATCAATTCACCCCTCCACTTT.

The chain employs TRBV28 and TRBJ1-5, with TRBD1 as a possible D gene (6 bases). V was cut by 6 bases and J by 4 bases, with 16 bases left in between. CDR3 size: 15 residues. Germline CDR1 is MDHEN and CDR2 is SYDVKM. The DNA for the CDR3 is TGTGCCAGCAGAAGTGAAGGGGGTGGAAATCAGCCCCAGCATTTT. Amino acid sequence: CASRSEGGGNQPQHF.

The chain couples TRBV5-4 to TRBJ2-3; 13 nucleotides align to TRBD2. J gave up 6 bases and V 0 bases, and 4 bases lay outside the gene matches. CDR1 and CDR2 (germline): SGHNT, YYREEE (reference sequence). The CDR3 loop spans 16 amino acids. The CDR3 bases are TGTGCCAGCAGCTTGGGACTAGCGGGGGGTAGGGATACGCAGTATTTT. It translates to CASSLGLAGGRDTQYF.

V is TRBV9 and J is TRBJ2-7; perhaps TRBD2 as D (6 bases). V lost 0 bases, J lost 3 bases, and 7 bases lay in between. The germline CDR1 and CDR2 sequences are SGDLS and YYNGEE. The CDR3 extends over 13 amino acids. The CDR3 protein is CASSVEDYYEQYV. The CDR3 DNA is TGTGCCAGCAGCGTAGAGGACTACTACGAGCAGTACGTC.

The chain combines TRBV28 with TRBJ1-6, with 9 bases fitting TRBD1. The CDR3 loop spans 14 amino acids. Germline V CDR1 and CDR2: MDHEN, SYDVKM. V was clipped by 3 bases and J by 10 bases; unmatched bases: 4. CDR3 in DNA: TGTGCCAGCAGTTTCGGACAGGGGACGTCACCCCTCCACTTT. It encodes CASSFGQGTSPLHF.

The CDR3 reads CASSRGGGETQYF. The CDR3 DNA follows: TGTGCCAGTAGTAGGGGGGGAGGGGAGACCCAGTACTTC. The V and J genes are TRBV19 and TRBJ2-5; TRBD2 agrees at 7 bases. The trim removed 4 bases at V and 5 bases at J, leaving 4 bases unmatched. Germline CDR1 is LNHDA and CDR2 is SQIVND (reference sequence). The length of the CDR3 is 13 residues.

In the case of this clone: The junction does not match germline at one end; this may be a read error. This chain uses TRBV7-7 with TRBJ2-2; perhaps TRBD1 as D (6 bases). The CDR3 length is 16 residues. Germline V gene sequence: CDR1 SSHAT, CDR2 FNYEAQ (reference sequence). CDR3 sequence reads: CASSSSRDTSTGELFF. In DNA form, the CDR3 reads TGTGCTAGCAGCTCGTCCCGGGACACATCCACCGGGGAGCTGTTTTTT.

This rearrangement joins TRBV10-2 to TRBJ1-2; 10 positions match TRBD1. V shed 6 bases and J 0 bases; nucleotides not matched to a gene: 7. The CDR3 sequence is 16 residues long. Germline CDR1 and CDR2: WSHSY and SAAADI. This chain's CDR3 is CASRIGQGVANYGYTF. In DNA, the CDR3 is TGCGCCAGCAGAATCGGACAGGGGGTGGCTAACTATGGCTACACCTTC.

The chain couples TRBV9 to TRBJ1-1; D might be TRBD1 (5 bases). There are 15 residues in the CDR3. Deletions cut 4 bases from V and 5 bases from J, with 18 bases between. CDR1 and CDR2 (germline): SGDLS, YYNGEE. DNA of the CDR3: TGTGCCAGCAGCTCTACTTACCCGGGGGGGACTGAAGCTTTCTTT. Amino acid sequence: CASSSTYPGGTEAFF. Supplemented by reference TRBV9 and TRBJ1-1, the full variable domain reads DSGVTQTPKHLITATGQRVTLRCSPRSGDLSVYWYQQSLDQGLQFLIQYYNGEERAKGNILERFSAQQFPDLHSELNLSSLELGDSALYFCASSSTYPGGTEAFFGQGTRLTVV.

The chain is built from TRBV28 and TRBJ2-1; the match to TRBD2 covers 10 bases. CDR3 length: 15 amino acids. In germline, CDR1 is MDHEN, CDR2 SYDVKM. V was clipped by 6 bases and J by 5 bases; unmatched bases: 7. CDR3 nucleotides: TGTGCCAGCAGCTCCGGGACTAGCGTAAACAATGAGCAGTTCTTC. Translating it yields CASSSGTSVNNEQFF.

This chain connects TRBV5-4 to TRBJ2-2; D call uncertain. This CDR3 has 15 amino acids. V was shortened by 2 bases and J by 3 bases, with 11 bases between the two germline ends. CDR1 is SGHNT and CDR2 is YYREEE in the germline V gene (reference sequence). CDR3 loop: CASSLRLDHTGELFF. The CDR3 DNA reads TGTGCCAGCAGCTTACGGCTAGATCACACCGGGGAGCTGTTTTTT. The variable domain in full, with the rest retrieved from reference TRBV5-4 and TRBJ2-2, is ETGVTQSPTHLIKTRGQQVTLRCSSQSGHNTVSWYQQALGQGPQFIFQYYREEENGRGNFPPRFSGLQFPNYSSELNVNALELDDSALYLCASSLRLDHTGELFFGEGSRLTVL.

The chain uses TRBV19 and TRBJ2-1, with D possibly matching TRBD2 (5 bases). With 5 bases removed from V and 14 bases from J, the gap between germline ends came to 16 bases. CDR1 is LNHDA and CDR2 is SQIVND in the germline V gene (reference sequence). The CDR3 length is 12 residues. This CDR3 reads CASSFPGVGEFF. Written as DNA, the CDR3 is TGTGCCAGTAGTTTCCCCGGGGTTGGGGAGTTCTTC.

The CDR3 spells CASRASGGGYGYTF. The CDR3 DNA reads TGCGCCAGCAGGGCGTCGGGGGGTGGCTATGGCTACACCTTC. The chain links TRBV4-1 to TRBJ1-2, with D perhaps TRBD1 (5 bases). Germline V gene lookup returns CDR1 MGHRA and CDR2 YSYEKL. V was clipped by 6 bases and J by 4 bases, with 15 bases between them. This CDR3 is built from 14 residues.

The rearrangement joins TRBV7-8 to TRBJ1-5; D gene unclear. Germline CDR1 SGHVS, CDR2 FQNEAQ. Between the trimmed V and J ends, which lost 0 bases and 12 bases, there was a span of 21 bases. CDR3 length: 16 residues. CDR3 DNA: TGTGCCAGCAGCTTAGCTAGACCCTCTGGAGACTTCGGCCAGCATTTT. Encoded protein: CASSLARPSGDFGQHF.

This clone was seen a few times. The chain is built from TRBV4-3 and TRBJ1-6; D gene ambiguous. CDR3 length: 14 residues. The V end was cut by 1 base, the J end by 10 bases, with 11 bases between. Germline V gene data show CDR1 as LGHNA and CDR2 as YSLEER. This chain's CDR3 is CASSQVRVGSPLHF. CDR3 sequence (DNA): TGCGCCAGCAGCCAAGTCCGGGTTGGGTCACCCCTCCACTTT.

This clone was observed a few times. The chain recombines TRBV15 with TRBJ1-1; no firm D call. Germline CDR1 and CDR2: LNHNV and YYDKDF (reference sequence). The CDR3 consists of 14 residues. The germline V and J ends were trimmed by 3 bases and 1 base, with 9 bases remaining between them. The CDR3 here is CATSREQPNTEAFF. CDR3 coding DNA: TGTGCCACCAGCAGGGAACAGCCGAACACTGAAGCTTTCTTT. The variable domain in full, completed from reference TRBV15 and TRBJ1-1, reads DAMVIQNPRYQVTQFGKPVTLSCSQTLNHNVMYWYQQKSSQAPKLLFHYYDKDFNNEADTPDNFQSRRPNTSFCFLDIRSPGLGDTAMYLCATSREQPNTEAFFGQGTRLTVV.

The chain is built from TRBV5-6 and TRBJ2-7; the D gene is possibly TRBD2 (6 bases). Trimming took off 4 bases at V and 7 bases at J, with 30 bases between the two ends. Germline CDR1 SGHDT, CDR2 YYEEEE. The CDR3 has 18 amino acids. The CDR3 loop is CASSRKVSGATIYLEQYV. CDR3 in DNA: TGTGCCAGCAGCCGTAAGGTTAGCGGAGCTACGATTTATTTGGAGCAGTACGTC.

Only one count was recorded for this clone. The gene calls are TRBV7-2 and TRBJ2-5; D perhaps matches TRBD1 (5 bases). The V and J ends lost 6 bases and 7 bases respectively, with 18 bases between them. From germline, CDR1 is SGHTA and CDR2 FQGNSA. This CDR3 is 14 amino acids long. Written as DNA, the CDR3 is TGTGCCAGCAGGGGGCAACCGACAGTCGGGACCCAGTACTTC. Translation: CASRGQPTVGTQYF.

J is TRBJ2-3 and V is TRBV9; TRBD1 aligns across 10 bases. The ends lost 3 bases at V and 2 bases at J; junction bases unmatched: 6. This CDR3 contains 16 residues. Germline V gene data show CDR1 as SGDLS and CDR2 as YYNGEE. This CDR3 is CASSETGGQATDTQYF. The CDR3 region has the DNA TGTGCCAGCAGCGAGACAGGGGGCCAGGCCACAGATACGCAGTATTTT.

The rearrangement links TRBV6-1 to TRBJ2-3; tentative D call: TRBD2 (7 bases). The CDR3 spans 13 residues. Deletions cut 3 bases from V and 6 bases from J, with 10 bases between. CDR1 is MNHNS, CDR2 SASEGT, per germline. The CDR3 DNA sequence: TGTGCCAGCAGTGATAGGGGGGGCGATACGCAGTATTTT. This translates into CASSDRGGDTQYF.

This chain joins TRBV5-1 and TRBJ2-3, with a possible D match to TRBD2 (5 bases). V lost 1 base and J lost 1, with 13 bases in between. From germline, CDR1 is SGHRS and CDR2 YFSETQ. CDR3 length equals 16 residues. The CDR3 DNA sequence: TGCGCCAGCAGCTTGCATCCGGGGATGGGCACAGATACGCAGTATTTT. This encodes CASSLHPGMGTDTQYF.

V gene TRBV2 combines with J gene TRBJ2-7, with D unresolved. The CDR3 runs to 12 residues. The germline V gene has CDR1 SNHLY and CDR2 FYNNEI. Trimming removed 7 bases from V and 3 bases from J, with 10 bases in between. The CDR3 DNA sequence: TGTGCCAGCATGCGGAGATTCTACGAGCAGTACGTC. It translates to CASMRRFYEQYV.